Here is one T cell receptor (beta chain) with its context. Profiled with immunoSEQ multiplex PCR; TCRdb holds only in-frame clones, not every one. Among tens of thousands of clones listed, around nine tenths were seen once. The sample originates from a study of T cell changes during pregnancy in multiple sclerosis. The CDR3 extends over 15 amino acids. Deletions cut 5 bases from V and 3 bases from J, with 18 bases between. Germline-derived CDR1 and CDR2 are SGHDT and YYEEEE. The V and J genes are TRBV5-6 and TRBJ2-7, with a tentative D call TRBD1 (5 bases). This clonotype was sampled from a female donor with multiple sclerosis, enrolled in a pregnancy study. Specimen: CD8+ T cells from peripheral blood mononuclear cells, collected before pregnancy. The CDR3 coding sequence is TGTGCCAGCAGTCTCGGCCCAGGGCGGCTCTACGAGCAGTACTTC. This gives the protein CASSLGPGRLYEQYF.